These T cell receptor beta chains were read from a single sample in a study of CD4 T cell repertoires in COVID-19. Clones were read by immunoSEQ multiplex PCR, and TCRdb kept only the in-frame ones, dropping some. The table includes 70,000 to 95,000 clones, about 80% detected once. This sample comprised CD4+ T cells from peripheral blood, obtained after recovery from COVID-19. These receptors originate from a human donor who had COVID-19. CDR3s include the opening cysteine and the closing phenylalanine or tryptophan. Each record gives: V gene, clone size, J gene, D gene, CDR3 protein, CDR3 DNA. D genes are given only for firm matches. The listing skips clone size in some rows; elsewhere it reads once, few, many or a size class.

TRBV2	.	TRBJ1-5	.	CASGGTGNSNQPQHF	TGTGCCAGCGGGGGTACAGGGAATAGCAATCAGCCCCAGCATTTT
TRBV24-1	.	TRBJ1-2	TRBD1	CATRDSGQGNGYTF	TGTGCCACCAGGGATTCGGGACAGGGAAATGGCTACACCTTC
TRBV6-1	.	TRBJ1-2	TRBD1	CASSAPGTARTRDGYTF	TGTGCCAGCAGTGCCCCCGGGACAGCGAGGACTCGAGATGGCTACACCTTC
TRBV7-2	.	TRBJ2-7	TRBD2	CASSLTPGGTYEQYF	TGTGCCAGCAGCTTAACACCCGGGGGGACCTACGAGCAGTACTTC
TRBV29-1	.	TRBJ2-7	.	CSVEETGPYEQYF	TGCAGCGTTGAAGAAACAGGTCCCTACGAGCAGTACTTC
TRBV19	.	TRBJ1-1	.	CASSDGGTAMNTEAFF	TGTGCCAGTAGTGATGGGGGCACGGCGATGAACACTGAAGCTTTCTTT
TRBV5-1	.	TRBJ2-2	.	CASSPTGFHTGELFF	TGCGCCAGCAGCCCGACGGGGTTCCACACCGGGGAGCTGTTTTTT
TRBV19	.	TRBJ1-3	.	CASSLTGLPGGNTIYF	TGTGCCAGTAGCCTGACAGGTCTCCCTGGAGGAAACACCATATATTTT
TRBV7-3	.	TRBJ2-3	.	CASSPSAPSDVTDTQYF	TGTGCCAGCAGCCCCTCGGCTCCTAGCGATGTCACAGATACGCAGTATTTT
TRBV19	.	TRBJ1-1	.	CASSMFRNTEAFF	TGTGCCAGTAGTATGTTTCGGAACACTGAAGCTTTCTTT
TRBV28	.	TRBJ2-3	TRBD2	CASSRGLITDTQYF	TGTGCCAGCAGTCGGGGACTAATCACAGATACGCAGTATTTT
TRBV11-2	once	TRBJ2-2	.	CASSLAVELFF	TGTGCCAGCAGCTTGGCGGTCGAGCTGTTTTTT
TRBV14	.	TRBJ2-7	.	CASSRPGTPYEQYF	TGTGCCAGCAGCCGCCCGGGCACACCCTACGAGCAGTACTTC
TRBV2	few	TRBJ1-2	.	CASSERGTSYGYTF	TGTGCCAGCAGTGAGAGAGGGACCTCCTATGGCTACACCTTC
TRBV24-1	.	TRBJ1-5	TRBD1	CATTLKGQGKNQPQHF	TGTGCCACCACCCTAAAAGGACAGGGGAAGAATCAGCCCCAGCATTTT
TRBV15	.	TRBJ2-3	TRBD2	CATSSGLAYGTDTQYF	TGTGCCACCAGCAGCGGACTAGCGTACGGTACAGATACGCAGTATTTT
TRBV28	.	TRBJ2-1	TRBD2	CASSLLAGGPGNEQFF	TGTGCCAGCAGTTTGCTAGCGGGAGGGCCCGGCAATGAGCAGTTCTTC
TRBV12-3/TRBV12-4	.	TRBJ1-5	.	CASSRQNQPQHF	TGTGCCAGCAGTCGACAGAATCAGCCCCAGCATTTT
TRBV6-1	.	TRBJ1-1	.	CASSRGPSSRAEAFF	TGTGCCAGCAGTAGGGGTCCCAGTAGTAGGGCTGAAGCTTTCTTT
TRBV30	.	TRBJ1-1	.	CAWSVASQRTEAFF	TGTGCCTGGAGTGTGGCCTCCCAGAGGACTGAAGCTTTCTTT
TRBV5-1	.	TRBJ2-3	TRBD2	CASSPGGALSTDTQYF	TGCGCCAGCAGCCCCGGGGGGGCATTAAGCACAGATACGCAGTATTTT
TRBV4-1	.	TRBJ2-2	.	CASSQDPRTGELFF	TGCGCCAGCAGCCAAGATCCCAGAACCGGGGAGCTGTTTTTT